Below are 6 T cell receptor beta chains sequenced from a single sample in a study of cytomegalovirus exposure and HLA in healthy donors. PCR was performed using 60 Vbeta and 13 Jbeta primers. Here immunoSEQ multiplex PCR was the method, and the copy in TCRdb shows in-frame clones only, minus some. This repertoire includes some 140,000 clones. Sequenced input: PBMCs. The receptors here all came from a woman aged 55-69 years in good health and CMV-seronegative.

This sequence joins TRBV9 and TRBJ1-1; D possibly corresponds to TRBD1 (6 bases). From germline, CDR1 is SGDLS and CDR2 YYNGEE. CDR3 size: 15 residues. V was pared by 4 bases and J by 3 bases, with 16 bases between. The CDR3 region is CASSLGGARDTEAFF. CDR3 nucleotides: TGTGCCAGCAGCCTTGGGGGGGCTCGGGACACTGAAGCTTTCTTT. Complete variable domain (other parts from reference TRBV9 and TRBJ1-1): DSGVTQTPKHLITATGQRVTLRCSPRSGDLSVYWYQQSLDQGLQFLIQYYNGEERAKGNILERFSAQQFPDLHSELNLSSLELGDSALYFCASSLGGARDTEAFFGQGTRLTVV.

The chain recombines TRBV27 with TRBJ2-1; TRBD2 matches at 13 bases. The CDR3 is 16 amino acids. The V gene end was trimmed by 6 bases and the J gene end by 6 bases; junction bases not matched to a gene: 8. Germline V lookup: CDR1 MNHEY, CDR2 SMNVEV (reference sequence). CDR3 in amino acids: CASRPVGLAGTNEQFF. CDR3 nucleotides: TGTGCCAGCAGGCCCGTGGGACTAGCGGGAACCAATGAGCAGTTCTTC.

Here the CDR3 DNA reads TGTGCCAGCAATACCCAGGGTCTAGATCAGCCCCAGCATTTT. It yields the protein CASNTQGLDQPQHF. The chain recombines TRBV7-8 with TRBJ1-5; possible D gene TRBD1, 5 bases. V was clipped by 7 bases and J by 5 bases, with 15 bases between them. Germline CDR1 and CDR2: SGHVS and FQNEAQ. The CDR3 length is 14 residues. The full variable domain, rest sourced from reference TRBV7-8 and TRBJ1-5, is GAGVSQSPRYKVAKRGQDVALRCDPISGHVSLFWYQQALGQGPEFLTYFQNEAQLDKSGLPSDRFFAERPEGSVSTLKIQRTQQEDSAVYLCASNTQGLDQPQHFGDGTRLSIL.

The chain joins TRBV28 to TRBJ2-2; D is undetermined. V lost 5 bases to trimming and J lost 6 bases, with 7 bases between them. The CDR3 contains 12 residues. Germline V CDR1 and CDR2: MDHEN, SYDVKM. The DNA for the CDR3 is TGTGCCAGCAGTAGCCTCCCCGGGGAGCTGTTTTTT. Amino acid sequence: CASSSLPGELFF.

Written as DNA, the CDR3 is TGCGCCAGCAGCCCACAGGGGGCGAGGATCACGGGGACTAGCGCGCACAATGAGCAGTTCTTC. This gives the protein CASSPQGARITGTSAHNEQFF. V is TRBV5-1 and J is TRBJ2-1; a possible D gene is TRBD2 (10 bases). The CDR3 is 21 residues long. The germline V gene encodes CDR1 SGHRS and CDR2 YFSETQ. V was cut by 4 bases and J by 5 bases, with 34 bases left in between.

The V gene is TRBV27, the J gene TRBJ2-7, with 7 nucleotides matching TRBD1. V shed 3 bases and J 1 base; nucleotides not matched to a gene: 12. The germline gives CDR1 MNHEY, CDR2 SMNVEV (reference sequence). This CDR3 has 17 amino acids. Here the CDR3 reads CASSLLAGSGGSYEQYF. The CDR3 DNA reads TGTGCCAGCAGTTTGTTGGCCGGGTCAGGGGGTTCCTACGAGCAGTACTTC.